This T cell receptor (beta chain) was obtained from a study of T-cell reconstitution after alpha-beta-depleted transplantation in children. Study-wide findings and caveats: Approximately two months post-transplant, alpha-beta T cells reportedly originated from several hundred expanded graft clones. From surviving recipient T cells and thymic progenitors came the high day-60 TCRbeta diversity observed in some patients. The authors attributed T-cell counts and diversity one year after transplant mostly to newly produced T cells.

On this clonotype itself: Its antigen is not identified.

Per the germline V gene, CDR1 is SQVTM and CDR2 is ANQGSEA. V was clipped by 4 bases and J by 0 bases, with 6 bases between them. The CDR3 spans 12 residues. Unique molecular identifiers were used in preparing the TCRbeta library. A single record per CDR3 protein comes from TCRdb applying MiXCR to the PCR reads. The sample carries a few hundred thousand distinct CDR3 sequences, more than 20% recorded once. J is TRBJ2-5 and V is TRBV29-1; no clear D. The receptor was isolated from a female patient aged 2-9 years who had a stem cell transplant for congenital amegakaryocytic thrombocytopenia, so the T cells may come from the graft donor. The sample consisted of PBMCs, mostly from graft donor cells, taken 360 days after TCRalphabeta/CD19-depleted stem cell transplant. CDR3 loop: CSVGENQETQYF. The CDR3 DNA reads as TGCAGCGTTGGTGAAAACCAAGAGACCCAGTACTTC. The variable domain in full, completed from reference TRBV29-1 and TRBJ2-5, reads SAVISQKPSRDICQRGTSLTIQCQVDSQVTMMFWYRQQPGQSLTLIATANQGSEATYESGFVIDKFPISRPNLTFSTLTVSNMSPEDSSIYLCSVGENQETQYFGPGTRLLVL.